Listed here are 26 T cell receptor beta chains from one sample, sequenced in a study of blood T cells in healthy people across ages. Together with a sample-barcoded 5' primer, a J-beta primer mix was included in a second PCR lasting about 6 to 11 cycles. TCRdb passed the 5' RACE reads through MiXCR, listing each CDR3 protein once. The table has roughly 650,000 distinct CDR3 sequences, roughly 30% seen once. Material: blood. These TCRs come from a woman of 80 years or more in good health.

This clonotype was counted at least ten times. With a much larger clone just one base away, this may be a read error. The chain uses TRBV11-3 and TRBJ2-7; 9 positions agree with TRBD2. Germline V gene sequence: CDR1 SGHNT, CDR2 YENEEA. CDR3 length equals 14 residues. The V gene end was trimmed by 3 bases and the J gene end by 7 bases; junction bases not matched to a gene: 7. The CDR3 DNA sequence: TGTGCCAGCAGCTTCAGCGGGGGGTACAATGAGCAGTACTTC. Protein sequence: CASSFSGGYNEQYF.

At least ten counts were recorded for this clonotype. This chain uses TRBV18 with TRBJ2-5, with D hard to call. Trimming removed 6 bases at V and 5 bases at J, with 13 bases between. This CDR3 is 13 amino acids long. Per the germline V gene, CDR1 is KGHSH and CDR2 is LQKENI. CDR3 sequence (DNA): TGTGCCAGCTCTACCCAGGCTGGGGAGACCCAGTACTTC. This gives the protein CASSTQAGETQYF.

The V and J genes are TRBV5-5 and TRBJ2-7, with 8 bases fitting TRBD2. Unmatched junction bases numbered 11, after V lost 5 bases and J lost 1 base. Germline V CDR1 and CDR2: SGHKS, YYEKEE (reference sequence). The CDR3 is 16 residues long. The CDR3 loop reads CASSHQLSGTSYEQYF. CDR3 nucleotide sequence: TGTGCCAGCAGTCACCAACTTAGCGGGACATCCTACGAGCAGTACTTC.

Remarks on this clonotype: With a much larger clone just one base away, this may be a read error. This chain links TRBV7-6 with TRBJ2-1, with 12 bases matching TRBD2. Germline values: CDR1 SGHVS, CDR2 FNYEAQ. Trimming removed 1 base from V and 10 bases from J; junction bases left unmatched: 11. The CDR3 contains 17 residues. The CDR3: CASSLGAGTSGSYEQFF. The CDR3 nucleotides read TGTGCCAGCAGCTTAGGGGCCGGGACTAGCGGGTCCTACGAGCAGTTCTTC.

As for this clonotype: One end of the junction is discordant with germline, which a read error may explain. CDR3 DNA: TGTGCCAACAGTGAAAGAGGGACTAATAGGAATGAGCAGTTCTTC. It yields the protein CANSERGTNRNEQFF. V is TRBV2 and J is TRBJ2-1; TRBD2 matches at 7 bases. Germline V gene sequence: CDR1 SNHLY, CDR2 FYNNEI. This CDR3 spans 15 amino acids.

Comments on this clonotype: A read error may account for a junction end that differs from germline. The chain combines TRBV18 with TRBJ2-7; D remains ambiguous. Per germline, CDR1 KGHSH and CDR2 LQKENI. CDR3 size: 14 residues. The DNA of the CDR3 is TGTGCCGGCTCACCACAAAAGAGCTCCTACGAGCAGTACTTC. It yields the protein CAGSPQKSSYEQYF.

On this clonotype: The junction shows a germline mismatch at one end, possibly a read error. The V gene is TRBV5-1, the J gene TRBJ2-2; weak D call: TRBD2 (5 bases). The germline V gene encodes CDR1 SGHRS and CDR2 YFSETQ. This CDR3 has 14 residues. The CDR3 coding sequence is TGCGCCAGCAGCCCAGACGCGTTTACCGGGGAGCGGTTTTTT. Amino acid sequence: CASSPDAFTGERFF.

This clonotype was counted at least ten times. The chain recombines TRBV7-2 with TRBJ1-6; 9 bases align to TRBD1. CDR1 and CDR2 from the germline V gene are SGHTA and FQGNSA. V trimming: 2 bases; J trimming: 4 bases; junction bases outside the gene matches: 12. The CDR3 runs 19 residues. The CDR3 DNA sequence: TGTGCCAGCAGCTTACGGGTGAGGACAGGGGCCCAGTATAATTCACCCCTCCACTTT. Protein product: CASSLRVRTGAQYNSPLHF.

This clonotype has a count of ten or more. The chain carries TRBV7-9 and TRBJ2-7; 9 nucleotides match TRBD1. The J segment lost 3 bases and the V segment lost 0 bases, leaving 6 bases of the junction unmatched. Germline V gives CDR1 SEHNR, CDR2 FQNEAQ (reference sequence). The CDR3 consists of 16 residues. CDR3 region: CASSLARGTGSYEQYF. The CDR3 coding sequence is TGTGCCAGCAGCTTAGCGCGAGGGACAGGGAGCTACGAGCAGTACTTC.

This clonotype was counted between two and nine times. The chain couples TRBV5-1 to TRBJ1-5; possible D gene TRBD1, 6 bases. Trimming took off 2 bases at V and 4 bases at J, with 10 bases between the two ends. The CDR3 length is 14 residues. Germline assignment: CDR1 SGHRS and CDR2 YFSETQ. CDR3 protein: CASSLGGTNQPQHF. The CDR3 region has the DNA TGCGCCAGCAGCTTAGGGGGAACAAATCAGCCCCAGCATTTT.

The rearrangement joins TRBV7-9 to TRBJ2-1, with D possibly matching TRBD2 (5 bases). The CDR3 runs to 15 residues. Between the trimmed V and J ends, which lost 2 bases and 0 bases, there was a span of 8 bases. The germline V gene has CDR1 SEHNR and CDR2 FQNEAQ (reference sequence). The CDR3 DNA reads as TGTGCCAGCAGCTTACCGGGAACCTCCTACAATGAGCAGTTCTTC. This encodes CASSLPGTSYNEQFF.

This clonotype has a count of ten or more. The chain uses TRBV20-1 and TRBJ2-1; D is unclear. The length of the CDR3 is 12 residues. The ends were cut back, 2 bases at V and 6 bases at J, with 8 bases in the middle. Per the germline V gene, CDR1 is DFQATT and CDR2 is SNEGSKA (reference sequence). The CDR3 is CSARPVGNEQFF. CDR3 in DNA: TGCAGTGCTAGACCGGTGGGCAATGAGCAGTTCTTC.

This clonotype was observed a few times. This clone may be a read error of a much larger clone one base away. The J gene is TRBJ2-5, the V gene TRBV29-1; D tentatively fits TRBD1 or TRBD2 (5 bases each). The J call may be in error: the DNA end matches TRBJ2-1 better. Germline V gene data show CDR1 as SQVTM and CDR2 as ANQGSEA. The length of the CDR3 is 13 residues. As DNA, the CDR3 is TGCAGCGTCGGGCCAGGGACCCAAGAGACCCAGTTCTTC. It yields the protein CSVGPGTQETQFF.

As regards this clonotype: A much bigger clone sits one base away, suggesting this may be a read error. This CDR3 fails to terminate in the conserved phenylalanine or tryptophan, so it likely reflects a read error. This sequence joins TRBV30 and TRBJ2-1; 14 positions match TRBD2. In germline, CDR1 is GTSNPN, CDR2 SVGIG (reference sequence). Unmatched junction bases numbered 1, after V lost 2 bases and J lost 7 bases. The length of the CDR3 is 14 residues. This CDR3 reads CAWSRTSGGNEQFC. The CDR3 nucleotides are TGTGCCTGGAGTCGGACTAGCGGGGGGAATGAGCAGTTCTGC.

This clonotype appeared many times. The V and J genes are TRBV7-2 and TRBJ2-4; tentative D call: TRBD2 (6 bases). Germline CDR1 reads SGHTA; CDR2 reads FQGNSA. V lost 5 bases and J 10 bases, leaving 18 bases between the germline ends. This CDR3 comprises 14 residues. The CDR3 sequence is CASSLGGIGRIQYF. The CDR3 coding sequence is TGTGCCAGCAGCCTTGGGGGGATCGGACGGATTCAGTACTTC.

This clonotype was seen a handful of times. The gene calls are TRBV6-5 and TRBJ2-1; D might be TRBD2 (6 bases). The CDR3 totals 17 residues. Trimming removed 4 bases from V and 9 bases from J, with 25 bases in between. CDR1 is MNHEY, CDR2 SVGAGI, per germline. CDR3 coding DNA: TGTGCCAGCAGTTCCCCGCGCGCAGCCAAGTTTAGCGGTGAGCAGTTCTTC. Amino acid sequence: CASSSPRAAKFSGEQFF.

This clonotype was counted ten times or more. The chain recombines TRBV24-1 with TRBJ2-5; the match to TRBD1 covers 7 bases. The V gene end was trimmed by 3 bases and the J gene end by 4 bases; junction bases not matched to a gene: 7. Per germline, CDR1 KGHDR and CDR2 SFDVKD. The length of the CDR3 is 15 residues. The CDR3 region is CATSDHGTAGETQYF. The CDR3 nucleotides are TGTGCCACCAGTGATCACGGGACAGCTGGAGAGACCCAGTACTTC.

This clonotype has only a few counts. This may arise from a read error, as a much more abundant clone is one base away. V usage is TRBV6-5 and J usage is TRBJ2-1; TRBD2 matches 9 bases. The DNA matches TRBJ2-7 better at its end, which makes the J call doubtful. Germline CDR1 and CDR2: MNHEY and SVGAGI. This CDR3 contains 16 residues. The CDR3 is CASRLNSGGSYNEQYF. In DNA, the CDR3 is TGTGCCAGCAGGCTAAATAGCGGGGGCTCCTACAATGAGCAGTACTTC.

The rearrangement links TRBV20-1 to TRBJ1-4, with 7 bases lining up with TRBD1. Germline V gives CDR1 DFQATT, CDR2 SNEGSKA (reference sequence). V lost 5 bases to trimming and J lost 8 bases; unmatched junction nucleotides: 5. The CDR3 covers 12 residues. This chain's CDR3 is CSAAPRGEKLFF. CDR3 sequence (DNA): TGCAGTGCTGCCCCCAGGGGGGAAAAACTGTTTTTT.

This clonotype came up many times. This chain links TRBV20-1 with TRBJ2-3; TRBD2 is a possible D gene (5 bases). Trimming stripped 3 bases from V and 6 bases from J, with 13 bases between. Germline values: CDR1 DFQATT, CDR2 SNEGSKA (reference sequence). This CDR3 spans 13 amino acids. The CDR3 DNA reads as TGCAGTGCTAGCGGGGTCGGCGGGGATACGCAGTATTTT. Translation: CSASGVGGDTQYF.

The chain couples TRBV7-2 to TRBJ1-2, with unresolved D. V gave up 1 base and J gave up 8 bases, with 8 bases separating them. CDR1 is SGHTA, CDR2 FQGNSA, per germline. CDR3 size: 12 residues. CDR3 loop: CASSLEGEGYTF. The DNA of the CDR3 is TGTGCCAGCAGCTTAGAAGGAGAGGGCTACACCTTC.

This chain connects TRBV6-2 or TRBV6-3 to TRBJ1-2, with D tentatively TRBD1 (5 bases). Germline V gene sequence: CDR1 MNHEY, CDR2 SVGEGT. V dropped 6 bases and J dropped 3 bases, with 11 bases sitting between them. The CDR3 length is 13 residues. The CDR3 bases are TGTGCCAGCAGGATGACAGCTGACTATGGCTACACCTTC. It translates to CASRMTADYGYTF.

This clonotype was observed many times. The rearrangement links TRBV12-3 or TRBV12-4 to TRBJ1-2; 9 bases match TRBD1. V gave up 5 bases and J gave up 4 bases; unmatched junction bases: 8. This CDR3 has 15 residues. The CDR3 coding sequence is TGTGCCAGCAGTGTCACAGGGGGCTCCTTCTATGGCTACACCTTC. Translated, it gives CASSVTGGSFYGYTF.

The chain uses TRBV7-6 and TRBJ2-1; D might be TRBD1 (7 bases). Germline V lookup: CDR1 SGHVS, CDR2 FNYEAQ. V was shortened by 5 bases and J by 7 bases, with 18 bases between the two germline ends. The CDR3 is 15 amino acids. The DNA of the CDR3 is TGTGCCAGCAGCACGGGACTCCCCAGGGGGAATGAGCAGTTCTTC. It specifies CASSTGLPRGNEQFF.

This clonotype occurred many times. The J gene is TRBJ2-1, the V gene TRBV5-1; no reliable D call. V lost 3 bases and J 4 bases, leaving 14 bases between the germline ends. The germline V gene has CDR1 SGHRS and CDR2 YFSETQ. The CDR3 loop spans 15 amino acids. CDR3 nucleotides: TGCGCCAGCAGCTGGAGTGAAGGGTTTTACAATGAGCAGTTCTTC. Translated: CASSWSEGFYNEQFF.

The V and J genes are TRBV6-1 and TRBJ1-3; 11 bases agree with TRBD1. Germline V gene lookup returns CDR1 MNHNS and CDR2 SASEGT. V dropped 11 bases and J dropped 2; count of bases not matched to a gene: 2. The CDR3 loop spans 13 amino acids. The CDR3 loop is CAGGQGAGNTIYF. CDR3 DNA: TGTGCCGGGGGACAGGGGGCTGGAAACACCATATATTTT.